The source of this TCR beta chain is a study of shared clonotypes between healthy human individuals. Germline loops: CDR1 GTSNPN, CDR2 SVGIG (reference sequence). This CDR3 contains 13 residues. The J segment lost 4 bases and the V segment lost 8 bases, leaving 7 bases of the junction unmatched. CD8 cells regarded as naive lacked CD45RO, were positively chosen for CCR7, and omitted terminally differentiated effector memory CD45RA+ cells. The assay was immunoSEQ multiplex PCR, and TCRdb's table has in-frame clones only and misses some. Of about 2.1 million clones in the sample, 93% were seen once. The sequence was obtained from a young man in good health. Some clones in this sample may be carry-over from other donors' samples. V is TRBV30 and J is TRBJ1-2, with 10 bases lining up with TRBD1. The sequencing input was naive CD8+ T cells from PBMCs. This chain's CDR3 is CALPGQGGYGYTF. In nucleotides, the CDR3 is TGTGCCCTCCCCGGACAGGGGGGCTATGGCTACACCTTC.